The clone carrying this TCR beta chain was counted ten times or more. Antigen: not known. The data derive from a study of T cells after yellow fever vaccination. Template switching with 5'RACE generated the TCR cDNA and added a universal primer site and UMIs. TCRdb processed the 5' RACE reads anew with MiXCR; each CDR3 protein has one entry. The sample lists 300,000 to 400,000 distinct CDR3 sequences, approximately 3.9% occurring once. General observations from the study: FACS-sorted repertoires might harbor abundant contaminating clonotypes from the bulk population. Clonotype sharing between CD4 and CD8 compartments was small.

V lost 0 bases and J 10 bases, leaving 14 bases between the germline ends. Germline assignment: CDR1 SGHRS and CDR2 YFSETQ. CDR3 length: 15 residues. Sequences were derived from PBMCs, sampled 5 days after the yellow fever booster vaccination. This TCR was sampled from a man between 18 and 35 years old who received the YFV17D yellow fever vaccine. This chain links TRBV5-1 with TRBJ1-6; possible D gene TRBD1, 5 bases. The chain's CDR3 is CASSLVSGRASPLHF. CDR3 coding DNA: TGCGCCAGCAGCTTGGTCTCGGGCAGGGCCTCACCCCTCCACTTT.